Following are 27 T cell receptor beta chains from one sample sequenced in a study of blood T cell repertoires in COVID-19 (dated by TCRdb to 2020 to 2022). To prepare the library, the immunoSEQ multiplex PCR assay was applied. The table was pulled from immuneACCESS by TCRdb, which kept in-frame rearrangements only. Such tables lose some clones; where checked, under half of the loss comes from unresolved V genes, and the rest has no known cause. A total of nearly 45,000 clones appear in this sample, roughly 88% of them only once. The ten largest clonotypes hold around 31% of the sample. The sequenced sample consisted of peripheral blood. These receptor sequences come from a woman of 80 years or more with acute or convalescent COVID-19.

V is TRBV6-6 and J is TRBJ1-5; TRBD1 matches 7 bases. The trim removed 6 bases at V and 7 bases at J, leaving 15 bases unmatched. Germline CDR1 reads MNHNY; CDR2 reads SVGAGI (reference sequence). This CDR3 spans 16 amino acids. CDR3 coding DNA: TGTGCCAGCAGACCCAGGACAGGCGGGCGGCAACAGCCCCAGCATTTT. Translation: CASRPRTGGRQQPQHF.

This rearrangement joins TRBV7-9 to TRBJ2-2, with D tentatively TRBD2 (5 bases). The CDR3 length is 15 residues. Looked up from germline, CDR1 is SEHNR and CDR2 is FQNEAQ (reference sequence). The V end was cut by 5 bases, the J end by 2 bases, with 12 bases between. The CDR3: CASSRAGVNTGELFF. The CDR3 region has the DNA TGTGCCAGCAGCCGGGCGGGTGTCAACACCGGGGAGCTGTTTTTT.

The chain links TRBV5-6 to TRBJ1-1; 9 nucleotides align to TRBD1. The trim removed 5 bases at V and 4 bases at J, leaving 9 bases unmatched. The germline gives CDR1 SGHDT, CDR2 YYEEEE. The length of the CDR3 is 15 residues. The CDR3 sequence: CASRRTGTGITEAFF. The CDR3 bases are TGTGCCAGCAGGCGGACGGGGACAGGGATCACTGAAGCTTTCTTT.

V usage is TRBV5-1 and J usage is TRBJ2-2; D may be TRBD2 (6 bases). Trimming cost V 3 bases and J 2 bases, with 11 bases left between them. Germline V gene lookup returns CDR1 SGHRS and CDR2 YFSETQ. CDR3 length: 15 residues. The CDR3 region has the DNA TGCGCCAGCAGCTCGGGAGCGGTAAACACCGGGGAGCTGTTTTTT. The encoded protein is CASSSGAVNTGELFF.

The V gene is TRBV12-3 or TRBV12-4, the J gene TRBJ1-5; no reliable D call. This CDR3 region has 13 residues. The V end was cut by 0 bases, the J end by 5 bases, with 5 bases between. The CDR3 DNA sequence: TGTGCCAGCAGTTTAGCGACACATCAGCCCCAGCATTTT. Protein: CASSLATHQPQHF.

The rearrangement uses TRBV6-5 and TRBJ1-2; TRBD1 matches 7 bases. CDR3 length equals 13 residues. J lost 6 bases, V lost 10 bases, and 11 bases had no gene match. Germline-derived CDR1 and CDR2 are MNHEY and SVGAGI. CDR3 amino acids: CATRTTGENGYTF. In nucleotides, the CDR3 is TGTGCCACCAGGACCACAGGGGAGAATGGCTACACCTTC.

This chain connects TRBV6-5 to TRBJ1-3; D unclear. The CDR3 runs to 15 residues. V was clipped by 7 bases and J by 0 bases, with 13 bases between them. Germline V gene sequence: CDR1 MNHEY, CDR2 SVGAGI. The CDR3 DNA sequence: TGTGCCAGCACCGCGGGCTGGGGCTCTGGAAACACCATATATTTT. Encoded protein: CASTAGWGSGNTIYF.

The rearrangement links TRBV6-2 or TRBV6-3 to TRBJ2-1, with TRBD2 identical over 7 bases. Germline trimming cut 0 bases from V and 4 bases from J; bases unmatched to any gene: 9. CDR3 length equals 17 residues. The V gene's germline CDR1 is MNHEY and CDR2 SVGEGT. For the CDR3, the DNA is TGTGCCAGCAGTTACTCCCCCAGCGGGAAGGTGTACAATGAGCAGTTCTTC. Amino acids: CASSYSPSGKVYNEQFF.

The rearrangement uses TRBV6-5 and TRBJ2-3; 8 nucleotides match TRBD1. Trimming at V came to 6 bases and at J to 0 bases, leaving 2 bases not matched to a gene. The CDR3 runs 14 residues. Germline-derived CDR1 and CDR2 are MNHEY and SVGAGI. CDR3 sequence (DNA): TGTGCCAGCAGAAGGACAGGGAGCACAGATACGCAGTATTTT. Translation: CASRRTGSTDTQYF.

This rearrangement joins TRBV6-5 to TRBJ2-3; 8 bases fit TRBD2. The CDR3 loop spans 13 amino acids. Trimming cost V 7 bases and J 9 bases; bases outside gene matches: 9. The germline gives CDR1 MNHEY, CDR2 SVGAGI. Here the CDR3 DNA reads TGTGCCAGCACCACCCCTCTAGCGGGCACGCAGTATTTT. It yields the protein CASTTPLAGTQYF.

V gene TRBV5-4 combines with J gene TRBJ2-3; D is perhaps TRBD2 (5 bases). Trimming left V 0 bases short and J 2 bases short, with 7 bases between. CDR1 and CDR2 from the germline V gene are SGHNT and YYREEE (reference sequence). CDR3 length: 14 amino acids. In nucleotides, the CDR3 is TGTGCCAGCAGCTTGGGACTATCCACAGATACGCAGTATTTT. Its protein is CASSLGLSTDTQYF.

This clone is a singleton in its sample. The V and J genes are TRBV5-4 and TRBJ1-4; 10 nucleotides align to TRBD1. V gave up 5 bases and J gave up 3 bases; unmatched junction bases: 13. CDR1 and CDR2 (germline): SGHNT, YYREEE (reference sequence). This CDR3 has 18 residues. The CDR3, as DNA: TGTGCCAGCAGTTCGGCAAGGGACAGGGGATCGGCTAATGAAAAACTGTTTTTT. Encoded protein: CASSSARDRGSANEKLFF. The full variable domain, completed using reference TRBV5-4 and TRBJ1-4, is ETGVTQSPTHLIKTRGQQVTLRCSSQSGHNTVSWYQQALGQGPQFIFQYYREEENGRGNFPPRFSGLQFPNYSSELNVNALELDDSALYLCASSSARDRGSANEKLFFGSGTQLSVL.

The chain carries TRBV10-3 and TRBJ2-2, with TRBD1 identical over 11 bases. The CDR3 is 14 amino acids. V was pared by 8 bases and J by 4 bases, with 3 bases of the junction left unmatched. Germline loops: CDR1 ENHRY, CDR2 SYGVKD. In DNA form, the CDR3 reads TGTGCCATCCGGACAGGGGGCACCACCGGGGAGCTGTTTTTT. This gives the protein CAIRTGGTTGELFF.

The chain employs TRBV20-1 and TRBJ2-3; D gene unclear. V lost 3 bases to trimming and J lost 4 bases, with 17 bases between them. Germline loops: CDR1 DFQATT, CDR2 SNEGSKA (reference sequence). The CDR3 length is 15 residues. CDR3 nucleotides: TGCAGTGCTAGTGGGTTCTCGACACGCGCAGATACGCAGTATTTT. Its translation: CSASGFSTRADTQYF.

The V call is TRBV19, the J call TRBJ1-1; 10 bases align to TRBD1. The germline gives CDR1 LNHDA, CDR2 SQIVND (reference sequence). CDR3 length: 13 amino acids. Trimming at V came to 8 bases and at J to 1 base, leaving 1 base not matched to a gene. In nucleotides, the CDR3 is TGTGCCAGTGGGGACAGGGGGAACACTGAAGCTTTCTTT. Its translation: CASGDRGNTEAFF. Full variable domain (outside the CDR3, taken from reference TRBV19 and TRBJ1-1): DGGITQSPKYLFRKEGQNVTLSCEQNLNHDAMYWYRQDPGQGLRLIYYSQIVNDFQKGDIAEGYSVSREKKESFPLTVTSAQKNPTAFYLCASGDRGNTEAFFGQGTRLTVV.

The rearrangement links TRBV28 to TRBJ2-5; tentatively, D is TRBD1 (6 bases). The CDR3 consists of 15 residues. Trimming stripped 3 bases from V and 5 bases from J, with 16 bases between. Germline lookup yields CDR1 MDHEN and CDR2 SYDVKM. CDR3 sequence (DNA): TGTGCCAGCAGTTTCGGACCTACAGGGACGGAGACCCAGTACTTC. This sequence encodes CASSFGPTGTETQYF.

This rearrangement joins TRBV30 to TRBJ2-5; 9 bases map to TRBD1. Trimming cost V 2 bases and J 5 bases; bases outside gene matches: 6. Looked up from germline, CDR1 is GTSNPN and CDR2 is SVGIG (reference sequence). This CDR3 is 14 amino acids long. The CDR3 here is CAWSPAGTGETQYF. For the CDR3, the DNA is TGTGCCTGGAGTCCCGCCGGGACAGGGGAGACCCAGTACTTC.

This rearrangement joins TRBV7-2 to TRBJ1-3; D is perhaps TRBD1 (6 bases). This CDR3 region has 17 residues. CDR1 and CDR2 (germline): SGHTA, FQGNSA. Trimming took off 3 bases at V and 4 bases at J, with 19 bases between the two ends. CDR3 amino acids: CASSFTGPWTPGNTIYF. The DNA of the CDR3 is TGTGCCAGCAGCTTCACAGGGCCCTGGACACCCGGAAACACCATATATTTT.

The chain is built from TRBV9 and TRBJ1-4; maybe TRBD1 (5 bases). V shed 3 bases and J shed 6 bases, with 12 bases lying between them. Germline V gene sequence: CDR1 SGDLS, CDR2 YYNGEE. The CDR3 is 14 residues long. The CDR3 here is CASSGGRGDEKLFF. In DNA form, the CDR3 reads TGTGCCAGCAGCGGAGGACGGGGGGATGAAAAACTGTTTTTT.

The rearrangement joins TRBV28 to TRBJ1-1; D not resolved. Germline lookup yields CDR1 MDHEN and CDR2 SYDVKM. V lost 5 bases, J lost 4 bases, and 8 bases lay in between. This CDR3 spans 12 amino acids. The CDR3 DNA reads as TGTGCCAGCAGTCTCGAGGTCACTGAAGCTTTCTTT. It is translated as CASSLEVTEAFF.

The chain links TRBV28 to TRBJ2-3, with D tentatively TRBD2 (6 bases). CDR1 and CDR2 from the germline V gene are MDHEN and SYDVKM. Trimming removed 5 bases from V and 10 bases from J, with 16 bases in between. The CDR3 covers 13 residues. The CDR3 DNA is TGTGCCAGCAGTAGGACCGGGACTCCCGCGCAGTATTTT. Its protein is CASSRTGTPAQYF.

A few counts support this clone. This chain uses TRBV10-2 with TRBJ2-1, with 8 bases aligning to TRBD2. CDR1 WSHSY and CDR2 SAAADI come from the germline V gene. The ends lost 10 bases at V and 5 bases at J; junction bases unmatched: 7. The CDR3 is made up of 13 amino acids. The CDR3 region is CAMTGGPDNEQFF. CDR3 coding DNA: TGCGCCATGACGGGAGGGCCCGACAATGAGCAGTTCTTC.

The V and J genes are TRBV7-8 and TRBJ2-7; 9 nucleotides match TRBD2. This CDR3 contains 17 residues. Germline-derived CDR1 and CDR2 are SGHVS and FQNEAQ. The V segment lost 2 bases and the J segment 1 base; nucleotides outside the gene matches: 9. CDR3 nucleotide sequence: TGTGCCAGCAGCTTATTTGGGCGGGAGGGCCGGTCCTACGAGCAGTACTTC. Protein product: CASSLFGREGRSYEQYF.

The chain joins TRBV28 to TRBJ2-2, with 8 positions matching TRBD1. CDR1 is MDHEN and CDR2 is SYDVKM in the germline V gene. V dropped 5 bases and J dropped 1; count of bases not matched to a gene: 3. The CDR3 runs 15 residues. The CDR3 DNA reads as TGTGCCAGCAGTCTCGGACAGGGGAACACCGGGGAGCTGTTTTTT. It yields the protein CASSLGQGNTGELFF. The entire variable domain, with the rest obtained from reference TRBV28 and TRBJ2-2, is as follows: DVKVTQSSRYLVKRTGEKVFLECVQDMDHENMFWYRQDPGLGLRLIYFSYDVKMKEKGDIPEGYSVSREKKERFSLILESASTNQTSMYLCASSLGQGNTGELFFGEGSRLTVL.

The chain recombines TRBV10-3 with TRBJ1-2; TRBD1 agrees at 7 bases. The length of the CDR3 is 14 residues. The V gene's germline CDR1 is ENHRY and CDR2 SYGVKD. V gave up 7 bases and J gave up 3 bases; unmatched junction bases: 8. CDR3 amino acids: CAITSDREDYGYTF. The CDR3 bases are TGTGCCATCACATCAGACAGGGAGGACTATGGCTACACCTTC.

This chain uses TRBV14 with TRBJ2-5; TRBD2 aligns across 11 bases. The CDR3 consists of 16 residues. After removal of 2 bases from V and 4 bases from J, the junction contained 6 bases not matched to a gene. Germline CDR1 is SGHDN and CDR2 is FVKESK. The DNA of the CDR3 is TGTGCCAGCAGCCAACCCCTAGCGGGAGGAGCAGAGACCCAGTACTTC. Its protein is CASSQPLAGGAETQYF.

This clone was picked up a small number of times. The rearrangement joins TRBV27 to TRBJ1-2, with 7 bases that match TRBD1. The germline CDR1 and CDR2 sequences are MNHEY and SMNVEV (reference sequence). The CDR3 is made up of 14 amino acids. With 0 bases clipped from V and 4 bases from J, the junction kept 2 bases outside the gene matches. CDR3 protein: CASSLSGQFYGYTF. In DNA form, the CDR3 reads TGTGCCAGCAGTTTATCGGGACAGTTCTATGGCTACACCTTC.